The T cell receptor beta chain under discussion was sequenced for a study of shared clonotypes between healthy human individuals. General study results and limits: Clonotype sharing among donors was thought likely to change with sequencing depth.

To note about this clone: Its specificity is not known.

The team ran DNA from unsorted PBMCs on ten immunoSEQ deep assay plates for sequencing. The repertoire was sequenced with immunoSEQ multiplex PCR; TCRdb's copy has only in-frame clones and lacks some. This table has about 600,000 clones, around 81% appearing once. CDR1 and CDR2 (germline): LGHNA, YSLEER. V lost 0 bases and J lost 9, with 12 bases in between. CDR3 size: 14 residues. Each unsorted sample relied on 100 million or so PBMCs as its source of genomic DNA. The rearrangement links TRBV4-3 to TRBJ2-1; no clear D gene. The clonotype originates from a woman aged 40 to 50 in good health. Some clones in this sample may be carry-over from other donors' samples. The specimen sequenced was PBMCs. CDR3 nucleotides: TGCGCCAGCAGCCAAGATTTGCAGCGCCCTGAGCAGTTCTTC. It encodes CASSQDLQRPEQFF.